This T cell receptor (beta chain) was captured in a study of molecular identifiers for immune sequencing clone quantification listed by TCRdb under 2018. About the study as a whole: For a replicate experiment, RNA from approximately 20,000 or 100,000 naive CD8 T cells was divided into five aliquots, and four of the five aliquots were sequenced. This methods study benchmarked molecular-identifier clustering-based TCR repertoire sequencing (MIDCIRS) and TCR RNA copy counting, using CD8 T cells to do so.

Here is what the overall study found, with its caveats: Modeling indicated 2.5 to 3.5 TCR RNA copies recovered per cell, compared with 9 to 10 by digital PCR, which implies a capture efficiency of 25% to 35%. When barcode sub-clustering was left out, chimeric consensus sequences inflated TCR diversity, with chimeras reaching as high as 47%. Spiked-in Jurkat TCR RNA equal to a single cell's worth was reported to be detectable even within one million naive CD8 T cells. Clones above 20 RNA copies held over 98% of molecules in CMV-specific effector cells but under 1% in naive cells. The naive libraries included spiked-in Jurkat TCR RNA (about nine copies' worth), and this Jurkat TCR RNA is not part of the donor repertoire. Identical TCR molecules sharing a barcode could cause highly expanded clone sizes to be underestimated.

Remarks on this clonotype: Its antigen remains unidentified. A much larger clone differs from this one at a single base, so this may be a read error.

Libraries were prepared through PCR. These reads were obtained on an Illumina HiSeq 4000. Bulk TCR libraries were prepared as previously described, using TCR primers listed in Table S5. Purification of total RNA was performed with the Qiagen AllPrep DNA/RNA kit. Before analysis, reads from multiple sequencing runs of the same library were pooled. Regarding the original processing steps: Reads were retained only if the reads had an exact TCR constant sequence, and the retained reads were trimmed to 150 nt and grouped according to their 12-nt molecular barcodes. Within each barcode group, reads were sub-clustered at a 15% Levenshtein threshold, and quality-weighted consensus sequences were built per RNA molecule. Non-functional sequences were removed, as were lower-count sequences one edit away from another. Barcode sub-clusters with fewer than 20% of the maximum read count were removed, based on fitting two negative binomial distributions. TCRdb reanalyzed the raw reads on its own, using fastp at Q25 for trimming and MiXCR for clone calling, and kept in-frame beta chains. Entries are consolidated by CDR3 protein sequence, retaining the most common genes and DNA. For this entry, the V and J calls and clone size follow TCRdb and not the study's own pipeline. This sample is represented by roughly 320,000 distinct CDR3 sequences; about 20% of them were singletons. The top ten clones comprise roughly 0.8% of the sample.

Libraries of naive CD8 T cells were built from anywhere between roughly 19,000 and 1,000,000 sorted cells, with 10%, 30% or 50% of the purified RNA used. On a BD FACSAria II, naive CD8 T cells were FACS-sorted as CD8+CD4-CCR7+CD45RA+ and collected into RLT Plus buffer. Detection sensitivity was tested by spiking Jurkat RNA equal to roughly ten TCR copies' worth into samples containing about 20,000-1,000,000 naive CD8 T cells. Enrichment of CD8 T cells was performed with RosetteSep CD8+ T Cell Enrichment Cocktail and Ficoll-Paque, after which ACK red cell lysis was carried out. The CDR3 holds 15 amino acids from the cysteine to the phenylalanine. Only the CDR3 DNA is retained, 45 bases long and in frame from the first base. Cut back by 1 base and 3 bases, the V and J ends lie 13 bases apart. The germline V gene encodes CDR1 SEHNR and CDR2 FQNEAQ (reference sequence).

The chain employs TRBV7-9 and TRBJ2-7, with no D gene named confidently. This receptor was taken from a human donor in good health. Some libraries in this study had Jurkat cell RNA spiked in. Sequencing input: naive CD8+ T cells from blood, with Jurkat cell RNA spiked in. The cell subset or site label corresponds to: FACS-sorted CD8+CD4-CCR7+CD45RA+ naive T cells. The DNA sequence is given as TGTGCCAGCAGCTTAGGAGTAGGCCCCAACTACGAGCAGTACTTC. This codes for CASSLGVGPNYEQYF.